The subject of this entry is one T cell receptor (beta chain). Its antigen is not identified. At one end the junction does not follow the germline gene, possibly because of a read error. It was with a sample-barcoded 5' primer and a J-beta primer mix that a second PCR of roughly 7 to 12 cycles was run. TCRdb reprocessed the 5' RACE reads with MiXCR, giving one entry per CDR3 protein. The sample holds around 1.5 million distinct CDR3 sequences, 45% to 70% seen once. The source of the sample is a study of blood T cells in healthy people across ages. General study findings and limits: TCR beta diversity tracked closely with naive T cell percentage.

The CDR3 is made up of 11 amino acids. Germline V gives CDR1 SQVTM, CDR2 ANQGSEA. This clonotype was sampled from a man between 18 and 35 years old in good health. This rearrangement joins TRBV29-1 to TRBJ1-2; D not certain. Sequenced input: blood. The CDR3: CSVEFFYSYTF. The CDR3 DNA follows: TGCAGCGTTGAATTTTTCTATAGCTACACCTTC.